The rows below give T cell receptor beta chains drawn from one sample of a study of glioma-infiltrating T cells after dendritic cell vaccination. Generated by immunoSEQ multiplex PCR, the TCRdb table keeps only in-frame clones and is missing some. The repertoire holds 50,000 to 70,000 clones, roughly 80% seen once, with roughly 14% in the top ten. Sequences were derived from blood, sampled after dendritic cell vaccination. These receptors were collected from a human donor with glioblastoma. CDR3s include the opening cysteine and the closing phenylalanine or tryptophan. D genes are given only for firm matches. Rows may omit the clone size; those that give it use once, few, many or a size class.

TRBV2	TRBJ2-6	NA	NA	TGTGCCAGCAGGAAAAGGCCCTGGGGGGGGGCTCGGGCCAACGTCCTGACTTTC	CASRKRPWGGARANVLTF
TRBV6-6	TRBJ1-5	TRBD1	few	TGTGCCAGCAGGTCGGACAGGAATCAGCCCCAGCATTTT	CASRSDRNQPQHF
TRBV28	TRBJ2-1	NA	NA	TGTGCCAGCAGCTGGAGTCTCAATGAGCAGTTCTTC	CASSWSLNEQFF
TRBV11-2	TRBJ2-7	TRBD2	NA	TGTGCCAGCAGCTTAACGGGACTAGCGGGGCGTGAGCAGTACTTC	CASSLTGLAGREQYF
TRBV30	TRBJ1-2	NA	few	TGTGCCTGGAGCAGACAGGTAGCTAACTATGGCTACACCTTC	CAWSRQVANYGYTF
TRBV11-2	TRBJ2-1	NA	NA	TGTGCCAGCAGCTTGTTCGGGGACAATGAGCAGTTCTTC	CASSLFGDNEQFF
TRBV2	TRBJ1-2	TRBD1	NA	TGTGCCAGCAGTGGAGAAGGACAGGGCTTCCCTGGCTACACCTTC	CASSGEGQGFPGYTF
TRBV19	TRBJ2-1	TRBD1	NA	TGTGCCAGTAGTCCACAGGGACAGGGCCGATACAATGAGCAGTTCTTC	CASSPQGQGRYNEQFF
TRBV18	TRBJ2-4	TRBD1	NA	TGTGCCAGCTCACCACCCACAGGGGTAAACATTCAGTACTTC	CASSPPTGVNIQYF
TRBV19	TRBJ1-2	NA	few	TGTGCCAGTAGTTCAGGACAAAACTCCTATGGCTACACCTTC	CASSSGQNSYGYTF
TRBV7-9	TRBJ2-3	TRBD1	NA	TGTGCCAGCAGCCTCCCGGTGGACAGGGGCACAGATACGCAGTATTTT	CASSLPVDRGTDTQYF
TRBV27	TRBJ1-2	NA	NA	TGTGCCAGCAGTTTATGGGGAGAAGCTAACTATGGCTACACCTTC	CASSLWGEANYGYTF
TRBV2	TRBJ1-3	NA	few	TGTGCCAGCAGGGAAAAGGACAGCTCTGGAAACACCATATATTTT	CASREKDSSGNTIYF
TRBV5-1	TRBJ2-1	NA	once	TGCGCCAGCAGCGTATCTCCCGCGGGGACGGGGGAGCAGTTCTTC	CASSVSPAGTGEQFF
TRBV4-2	TRBJ1-1	NA	NA	TGTGCCAGCAGCCAAGATCAAGCGAACACTGAAGCTTTCTTT	CASSQDQANTEAFF
TRBV7-6	TRBJ2-7	TRBD1	NA	TGTGCCAGCAGCTCAACTGGGGACAGCCTACCTTACGAGCAGTACTTC	CASSSTGDSLPYEQYF
TRBV5-1	TRBJ2-3	NA	NA	TGCGCCAGCAGCTTGGGTCAGGATGGGGATACGCAGTATTTT	CASSLGQDGDTQYF
TRBV19	TRBJ2-3	TRBD1	NA	TGTGCCAGTAGGTCGGGACAGGGGGCGCAAGATACGCAGTATTTT	CASRSGQGAQDTQYF
TRBV30	TRBJ1-2	NA	once	TGTGCCTGGACCGGGGGTTATGGCTACACCTTC	CAWTGGYGYTF
TRBV7-2	TRBJ1-5	NA	few	TGTGCCAGCAGCTTACCTAATCAGCCCCAGCATTTT	CASSLPNQPQHF
TRBV7-8	TRBJ2-7	NA	NA	TGTGCCAGCAGCTTGGCCGTCACGGGGGAGCAGTACTTC	CASSLAVTGEQYF
TRBV4-1	TRBJ2-5	NA	NA	TGCGCCAGCAGCCAAGGGTCGGGAGAGACCCAGTACTTC	CASSQGSGETQYF
TRBV5-4	TRBJ2-5	NA	NA	TGTGCCAGCAGCAACGATATGGGAGGGGGTGCAGAGACCCAGTACTTC	CASSNDMGGGAETQYF
TRBV6-4	TRBJ1-2	NA	few	TGTGCCAGCTCCCGGGATGTTGGGAACTATGGCTACACCTTC	CASSRDVGNYGYTF
TRBV5-4	TRBJ2-3	NA	NA	TGTGCCAGCAGCTTGGACTCCCCGGGGGGCACAGATACGCAGTATTTT	CASSLDSPGGTDTQYF
TRBV10-2	TRBJ1-5	TRBD1	NA	TGCGCCAGCAGTGCTATTGACAGGGCTGAAAATCAGCCCCAGCATTTT	CASSAIDRAENQPQHF
TRBV6-5	TRBJ2-7	NA	NA	TGTGCCAGCCAAAAACAGAGACGGCCCTCCTACGAGCAGTACTTC	CASQKQRRPSYEQYF